This paragraph reports one T cell receptor (beta chain). This specimen comes from a study of blood T cell repertoires in COVID-19. Study background: T cells, B-cell-depleted T cells, or PBMCs supplied cDNA or gDNA.

Sequencing was performed with immunoSEQ multiplex PCR; in TCRdb, only in-frame clones are kept and a portion is missing. The sample holds about 280,000 clones; 90% are singletons and the top ten take 1.7%. The sample was PBMCs or T cells enriched from blood (not recorded which). This TCR was sampled from a woman between 18 and 29 years old with acute COVID-19.

CDR3 residues: CASSLKLGPVNTEAFF. The CDR3 DNA sequence: TGTGCCAGCAGCTTAAAATTGGGGCCGGTGAACACTGAAGCTTTCTTT. This chain joins TRBV7-9 and TRBJ1-1, with a possible D match to TRBD1 (5 bases). This CDR3 has 16 residues. Trimming took off 2 bases at V and 0 bases at J, with 13 bases between the two ends. Germline V gene data show CDR1 as SEHNR and CDR2 as FQNEAQ (reference sequence). The full variable domain, completed using reference TRBV7-9 and TRBJ1-1, is DTGVSQNPRHKITKRGQNVTFRCDPISEHNRLYWYRQTLGQGPEFLTYFQNEAQLEKSRLLSDRFSAERPKGSFSTLEIQRTEQGDSAMYLCASSLKLGPVNTEAFFGQGTRLTVV.